These T cell receptor beta chains were read from a single sample in a study of blood T cell repertoires in COVID-19. Assay used: immunoSEQ multiplex PCR; TCRdb lists only in-frame clones, some missing. The table includes about half a million clones, 70% to 90% detected once. The source material was peripheral blood. All receptors derive from a human donor in a cohort sampled during active COVID-19. Both conserved end residues are part of each CDR3.

V	length	J	CDR3
TRBV28	15	TRBJ2-7	CASSRPGQGNYEQYF
TRBV7-2	17	TRBJ1-2	CASSLEGGGDANYGYTF
TRBV7-2	13	TRBJ2-1	CASSYGRYNEQFF
TRBV15	16	TRBJ1-6	CATSRDPTGAGSPLHF
TRBV15	16	TRBJ1-3	CATSRAGINSGNTIYF
TRBV4-3	14	TRBJ2-4	CASSQSLGRDIQYF
TRBV2	13	TRBJ2-7	CASRRTSSYEQYF
TRBV9	17	TRBJ2-3	CASSGSGGTSNTDTQYF
TRBV4-3	13	TRBJ1-2	CASSQGQRSGYTF
TRBV4-3	13	TRBJ2-1	CASSRQQTREQFF
TRBV5-1	15	TRBJ2-5	CASSTGRDRQETQYF
TRBV2	14	TRBJ2-7	CASRWDRGLYEQYF
TRBV7-8	12	TRBJ2-1	CASSLTPTEQFF
TRBV5-4	15	TRBJ2-7	CASSSRRGQTNEQYF
TRBV5-6	15	TRBJ1-4	CASSLQGATNEKLFF
TRBV11-1	14	TRBJ1-1	CASSLGTGSTEAFF
TRBV30	16	TRBJ1-4	CAWTVASGLSQGKLFF
TRBV6-4	13	TRBJ2-2	CASSISRPGELFF
TRBV12-3/TRBV12-4	12	TRBJ2-1	CASSSRVNEQFF
TRBV6-5	15	TRBJ2-2	CASNFIRGNTGELFF
TRBV10-2	15	TRBJ2-5	CASRYPGLADETQYF
TRBV3-1/TRBV3-2	15	TRBJ2-1	CASSQKAGLYNEQFF
TRBV4-1	19	TRBJ2-7	CASSHPPGLAGVGAYEQYF
TRBV19	18	TRBJ1-6	CASSTGTGGRSYNSPLHF
TRBV18	15	TRBJ2-2	CASSPSTQGAGELFF
TRBV6-5	14	TRBJ1-2	CASSSVRDLDGYTF
TRBV5-8	14	TRBJ2-2	CASNLGRAVGELFF
TRBV7-9	15	TRBJ1-1	CASSSGKDLNTEAFF
TRBV30	16	TRBJ1-4	CAWSVPWTVTNEKLFF
TRBV4-2	13	TRBJ1-5	CASSPGANQPQHF
TRBV30	12	TRBJ2-3	CAWSVRGDTQYF